This T cell receptor (beta chain) derives from a study of T cells in tumors after PD-1 blockade. Produced via immunoSEQ multiplex PCR; TCRdb's table is partial and in-frame only. This repertoire shows about 14,000 clones, nearly 85% found once; its top ten account for around a quarter. There are 13 residues in the CDR3. CDR1 is MNHNS, CDR2 SASEGT, per germline. The germline V and J ends were trimmed by 5 bases and 1 base, with 8 bases remaining between them. With respect to this clone: What it binds is unknown.

Study findings and constraints: Peripheral recruitment is suggested, as some novel exhausted tumor clones were in pre-treatment blood.

The source material was PBMCs, sampled after anti-PD-1 treatment. The receptor was isolated from a human donor with basal cell carcinoma. The rearrangement uses TRBV6-1 and TRBJ1-1; unclear D gene. The CDR3 DNA sequence: TGTGCCAGCAGTATGACAACGAACACTGAAGCTTTCTTT. Translated: CASSMTTNTEAFF.